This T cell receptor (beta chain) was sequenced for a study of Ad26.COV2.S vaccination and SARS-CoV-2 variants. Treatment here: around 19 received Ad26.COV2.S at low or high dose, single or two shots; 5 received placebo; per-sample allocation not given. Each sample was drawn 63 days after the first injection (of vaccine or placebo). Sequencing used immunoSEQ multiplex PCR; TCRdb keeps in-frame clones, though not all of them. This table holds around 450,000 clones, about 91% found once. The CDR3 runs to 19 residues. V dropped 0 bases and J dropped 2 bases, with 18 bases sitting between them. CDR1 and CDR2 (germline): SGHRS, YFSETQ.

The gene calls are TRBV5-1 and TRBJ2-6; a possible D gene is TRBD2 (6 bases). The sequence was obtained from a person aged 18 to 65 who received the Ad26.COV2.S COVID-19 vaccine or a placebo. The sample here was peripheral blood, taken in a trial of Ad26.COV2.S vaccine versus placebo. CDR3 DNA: TGCGCCAGCAGCTTGGACCGATCGACACTAGCCCCTGGGGCCAACGTCCTGACTTTC. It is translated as CASSLDRSTLAPGANVLTF.